The 5 T cell receptor beta chains in this list originate from one sample, sequenced in a study of T cell responses to AZD1222 COVID-19 vaccine. The table came from immunoSEQ multiplex PCR; TCRdb's copy has only in-frame clones and leaves some out. The table includes about 140,000 clones, roughly 90% detected once. Source: peripheral blood, taken on day 0 of AZD1222 vaccination. Receptors were obtained from an adult in good health.

The V call is TRBV6-1, the J call TRBJ1-2, with a weak D call TRBD1 (5 bases). V lost 2 bases, J lost 4 bases, and 14 bases lay in between. The CDR3 is 15 residues long. Germline CDR1 and CDR2: MNHNS and SASEGT. Here the CDR3 DNA reads TGTGCCAGCAGTGAATTCTCAGGGTCCGGCTATGGCTACACCTTC. Translated: CASSEFSGSGYGYTF.

The rearrangement uses TRBV27 and TRBJ2-7; D might be TRBD1 or TRBD2, each matching 5 bases. V lost 6 bases to trimming and J lost 2 bases, with 11 bases between them. Germline values: CDR1 MNHEY, CDR2 SMNVEV (reference sequence). The CDR3 sequence is 13 residues long. For the CDR3, the DNA is TGTGCCAGCAGCCGAGGGGTGACCTACGAGCAGTACTTC. Its protein is CASSRGVTYEQYF.

Written as DNA, the CDR3 is TGTGCCAGCAGTCGTGTAGGACCGAAGGATGAGACCCAGTACTTC. Translation gives CASSRVGPKDETQYF. This rearrangement joins TRBV7-9 to TRBJ2-5; D gene ambiguous. The CDR3 totals 15 residues. Trimming stripped 6 bases from V and 5 bases from J, with 19 bases between. Germline lookup yields CDR1 SEHNR and CDR2 FQNEAQ (reference sequence).

The chain carries TRBV19 and TRBJ1-2; D remains ambiguous. Between the trimmed V and J ends, which lost 4 bases and 8 bases, there was a span of 11 bases. Per germline, CDR1 LNHDA and CDR2 SQIVND (reference sequence). The CDR3 runs to 12 residues. CDR3 sequence (DNA): TGTGCCAGTAGTACGGGCCCGAGGGGCTACACCTTC. Its translation: CASSTGPRGYTF.

This clone was detected only a few times. J is TRBJ2-1 and V is TRBV6-2 or TRBV6-3; TRBD1 agrees at 8 bases. Trimming removed 2 bases from V and 6 bases from J; junction bases left unmatched: 9. Germline CDR1 MNHEY, CDR2 SVGEGT. The CDR3 is 16 residues long. The DNA of the CDR3 is TGTGCCAGCAGTTACCCCTGGCAGGGGGCGTTCAATGAGCAGTTCTTC. It codes for CASSYPWQGAFNEQFF.